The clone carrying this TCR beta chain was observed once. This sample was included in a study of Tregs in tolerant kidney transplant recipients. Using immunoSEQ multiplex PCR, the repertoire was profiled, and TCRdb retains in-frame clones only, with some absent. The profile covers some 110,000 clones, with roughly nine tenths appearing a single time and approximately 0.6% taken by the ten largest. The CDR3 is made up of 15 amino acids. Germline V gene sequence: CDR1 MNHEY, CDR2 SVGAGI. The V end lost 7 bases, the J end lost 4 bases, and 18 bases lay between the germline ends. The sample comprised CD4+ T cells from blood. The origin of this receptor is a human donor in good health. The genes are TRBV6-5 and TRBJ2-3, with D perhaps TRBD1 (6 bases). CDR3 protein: CASTQGRRGADTQYF. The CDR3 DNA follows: TGTGCCAGCACCCAGGGGCGGAGAGGGGCAGATACGCAGTATTTT.